This TCR beta chain was identified during a study of Ad26.COV2.S vaccination and SARS-CoV-2 variants. General study points: It was vaccine recipients, not placebo recipients, who had the higher spike-specific TCR breadth. Total T cell responses, in the TCR breadth and depth analyses, may have been underestimated. Across vaccine and placebo recipients, the breadth of non-spike TCRs was similar. CD8+ and CD4+ T cells specific for spike reportedly responded with substantial breadth after vaccination.

Germline-derived CDR1 and CDR2 are SNHLY and FYNNEI. This CDR3 is built from 15 residues. V was cut by 6 bases and J by 0 bases, with 13 bases left in between. Produced via immunoSEQ multiplex PCR; TCRdb's table is partial and in-frame only. The data show 300,000 to 400,000 clones, 90% to 95% seen once. A note on this clone: What it binds is not known.

The rearrangement links TRBV2 to TRBJ2-3; D perhaps matches TRBD1 (6 bases). The sample was peripheral blood, taken after recovery from COVID-19. The source is a human donor who had recovered from COVID-19. The CDR3 loop is CASRGTTTSTDTQYF. As DNA, the CDR3 is TGTGCCAGCAGGGGGACAACTACTAGCACAGATACGCAGTATTTT.